This T cell receptor (beta chain) was sequenced for a study of shared clonotypes between healthy human individuals. CDR3 length equals 16 residues. Germline CDR1 SGHNT, CDR2 YYREEE (reference sequence). The trim removed 4 bases at V and 0 bases at J, leaving 6 bases unmatched. Study-wide points: Unshared clonotypes carried lower generation probabilities than those common to all four donors. How much donors shared clonotypes was expected to be affected by sequencing depth. Memory subsets had estimated richness that was generally smaller than that of naive subsets.

Each cell subset's genomic DNA was divided evenly among several immunoSEQ plates. Assay: immunoSEQ multiplex PCR; the TCRdb copy retains only in-frame clones and omits some. The sample carries about 2.4 million clones, roughly 92% recorded once. Comment on this clone: Its matching antigen is unknown.

This TCR was sampled from a man aged 18 to 30 in good health. The J gene is TRBJ2-3, the V gene TRBV5-4, with 9 positions matching TRBD2. The sequenced sample consisted of naive CD4+ T cells sorted from blood. Sample subset: CD45RA+ positively selected. CDR3 protein: CASSPTSGSSTDTQYF. The CDR3 region has the DNA TGTGCCAGCAGCCCGACTAGCGGCTCTAGCACAGATACGCAGTATTTT.